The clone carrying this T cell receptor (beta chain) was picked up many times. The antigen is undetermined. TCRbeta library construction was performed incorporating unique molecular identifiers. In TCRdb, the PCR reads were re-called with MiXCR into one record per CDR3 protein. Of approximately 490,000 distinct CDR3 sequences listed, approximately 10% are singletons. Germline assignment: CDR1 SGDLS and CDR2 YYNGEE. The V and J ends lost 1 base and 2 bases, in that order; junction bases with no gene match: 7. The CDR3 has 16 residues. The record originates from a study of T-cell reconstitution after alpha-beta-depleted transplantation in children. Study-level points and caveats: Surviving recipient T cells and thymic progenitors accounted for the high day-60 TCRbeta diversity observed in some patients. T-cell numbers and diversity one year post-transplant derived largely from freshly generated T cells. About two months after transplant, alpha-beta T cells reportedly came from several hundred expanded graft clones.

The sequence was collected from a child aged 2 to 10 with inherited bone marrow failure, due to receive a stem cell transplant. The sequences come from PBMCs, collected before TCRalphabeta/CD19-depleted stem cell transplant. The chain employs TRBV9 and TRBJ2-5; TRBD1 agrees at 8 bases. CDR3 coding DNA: TGTGCCAGCAGCGTATTCCCGACAGGGGAGCAAGAGACCCAGTACTTC. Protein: CASSVFPTGEQETQYF.